This T cell receptor (beta chain) was recorded in a study of neurological immune-mediated disorders. MiXCR, applied by TCRdb to the 5' RACE reads, yields one record per CDR3 protein. The table has 18,000 or so distinct CDR3 sequences, 12% to 15% seen once. Relative to its sample, this clonotype is medium-sized. Its antigen is unidentified. General study points: Among expanded clones, no CDR3 amino acid sequences were shared across subjects, a pattern suggesting private repertoires in all groups.

Sequenced: CD4+ T cells from blood. This receptor was taken from an older woman with HTLV-1-associated myelopathy (HAM/TSP).

The CDR3 sequence: CASSFDAGSGNTIYF. The DNA for the CDR3 is TGTGCCAGCAGCTTTGATGCAGGCTCTGGAAACACCATATATTTT. This chain connects TRBV7-9 to TRBJ1-3, with no clear D. The CDR3 length is 15 residues. With 3 bases removed from V and 0 bases from J, the gap between germline ends came to 9 bases. CDR1 and CDR2 (germline): SEHNR, FQNEAQ (reference sequence).